The 5 T cell receptor beta chains below were found in one sample sequenced in a study of T cell changes during pregnancy in multiple sclerosis. Sequencing used immunoSEQ multiplex PCR; TCRdb keeps in-frame clones, though not all of them. The sample holds more than 55,000 clones, 89% seen once. The specimen comprised peripheral blood, sampled after pregnancy. These receptor sequences come from a female donor with multiple sclerosis, enrolled in a pregnancy study.

The chain joins TRBV19 to TRBJ2-3; no clear D gene. Germline V CDR1 and CDR2: LNHDA, SQIVND (reference sequence). There are 14 residues in the CDR3. Trimming took 5 bases from V and 1 from J, leaving 10 bases between them. The CDR3 bases are TGTGCCAGTAGTTGGTTGCTAGGCACAGATACGCAGTATTTT. This translates into CASSWLLGTDTQYF.

This rearrangement joins TRBV5-1 to TRBJ1-6; 10 bases are a match to TRBD1. Germline values: CDR1 SGHRS, CDR2 YFSETQ. V trimming: 0 bases; J trimming: 4 bases; junction bases outside the gene matches: 1. This CDR3 comprises 16 residues. This chain's CDR3 is CASSLGTGGYNSPLHF. The CDR3 DNA sequence: TGCGCCAGCAGCTTGGGGACAGGGGGATATAATTCACCCCTCCACTTT.

The rearrangement uses TRBV5-5 and TRBJ1-1, with D perhaps TRBD1 (6 bases). V shed 7 bases and J shed 0 bases, with 7 bases lying between them. This CDR3 spans 12 amino acids. Germline V lookup: CDR1 SGHKS, CDR2 YYEKEE (reference sequence). CDR3 loop: CASGQLNTEAFF. The CDR3 DNA reads as TGTGCCAGCGGACAGCTGAACACTGAAGCTTTCTTT.

The CDR3 sequence is CASSLLSGSNEKLFF. The CDR3 bases are TGCGCCAGCAGCTTGCTTTCCGGGAGTAATGAAAAACTGTTTTTT. The genes are TRBV5-1 and TRBJ1-4, with no clear D. CDR1 and CDR2 from the germline V gene are SGHRS and YFSETQ. Trimming removed 1 base from V and 4 bases from J, with 11 bases in between. The CDR3 consists of 15 residues.

The J gene is TRBJ1-2, the V gene TRBV7-9; perhaps TRBD1 as D (6 bases). Germline values: CDR1 SEHNR, CDR2 FQNEAQ (reference sequence). CDR3 length: 12 amino acids. Trimming removed 5 bases at V and 5 bases at J, with 9 bases between. The CDR3: CASSDTGYGYTF. CDR3 sequence (DNA): TGTGCCAGCAGCGACACAGGGTATGGCTACACCTTC.